A selection of T cell receptor beta chains follows, all from one sample in a study of beta chain features in type 1 diabetes. Sequencing used immunoSEQ multiplex PCR; TCRdb keeps in-frame clones, though not all of them. The repertoire holds about 260,000 clones, with roughly 20% as singletons. Sequences were obtained from naive CD4+ T cells from blood. These receptors were obtained from a woman between 40 and 50 years old with type 1 diabetes. Both conserved end residues are part of each CDR3. The D gene is left open where the match is weak. The size entry is marked missing in some rows and otherwise reads once, few, many or a size class.

j_gene: TRBJ2-3; v_gene: TRBV28; d_gene: -; abundance: -; CDR3aa: CASRSGLPTDTQYF; CDR3nt: TGTGCCAGCAGATCGGGACTTCCCACAGATACGCAGTATTTT
j_gene: TRBJ1-4; v_gene: TRBV9; d_gene: -; abundance: -; CDR3aa: CASSGGQRNEKLFF; CDR3nt: TGTGCCAGCAGCGGTGGACAGAGAAATGAAAAACTGTTTTTT
j_gene: TRBJ2-5; v_gene: TRBV5-4; d_gene: TRBD2; abundance: few; CDR3aa: CASSFRGGRETQYF; CDR3nt: TGTGCCAGCAGCTTCCGGGGGGGCCGAGAGACCCAGTACTTC
j_gene: TRBJ1-5; v_gene: TRBV4-3; d_gene: -; abundance: -; CDR3aa: CASSQVLAQPQHF; CDR3nt: TGCGCCAGCAGCCAAGTTTTGGCACAGCCCCAGCATTTT
j_gene: TRBJ2-1; v_gene: TRBV11-1; d_gene: TRBD1; abundance: few; CDR3aa: CASTRGQYNEQFF; CDR3nt: TGTGCCAGCACGAGGGGGCAGTACAATGAGCAGTTCTTC
j_gene: TRBJ2-5; v_gene: TRBV4-1; d_gene: -; abundance: -; CDR3aa: CASSQGGVSGGETQYF; CDR3nt: TGCGCCAGCAGCCAAGGGGGGGTATCCGGAGGAGAGACCCAGTACTTC
j_gene: TRBJ1-1; v_gene: TRBV7-3; d_gene: -; abundance: -; CDR3aa: CASSPGHQNTEAFF; CDR3nt: TGTGCCAGCAGCCCGGGACACCAAAACACTGAAGCTTTCTTT
j_gene: TRBJ1-1; v_gene: TRBV2; d_gene: -; abundance: few; CDR3aa: CASSAAEGVGTEAFF; CDR3nt: TGTGCCAGCAGTGCGGCCGAGGGAGTGGGCACTGAAGCTTTCTTT
j_gene: TRBJ1-1; v_gene: TRBV11-3; d_gene: TRBD1; abundance: few; CDR3aa: CASSQGQGRGRTEAFF; CDR3nt: TGTGCCAGCAGCCAGGGACAGGGGAGAGGTAGGACTGAAGCTTTCTTT
j_gene: TRBJ2-6; v_gene: TRBV28; d_gene: TRBD1; abundance: few; CDR3aa: CASRGQGRPGWGANVLTF; CDR3nt: TGTGCCAGCAGGGGACAGGGGCGCCCTGGGTGGGGGGCCAACGTCCTGACTTTC
j_gene: TRBJ1-1; v_gene: TRBV5-4; d_gene: -; abundance: -; CDR3aa: CASSLNLDIAITEAFF; CDR3nt: TGTGCCAGCAGCTTAAACCTGGACATTGCAATCACTGAAGCTTTCTTT
j_gene: TRBJ2-1; v_gene: TRBV19; d_gene: -; abundance: few; CDR3aa: CASSIRDNEQFF; CDR3nt: TGTGCCAGTAGTATACGGGACAATGAGCAGTTCTTC
j_gene: TRBJ2-1; v_gene: TRBV25-1; d_gene: TRBD2; abundance: -; CDR3aa: CASSEGRGGDEQFF; CDR3nt: TGTGCCAGCAGTGAAGGCCGGGGAGGGGATGAGCAGTTCTTC
j_gene: TRBJ2-6; v_gene: TRBV10-3; d_gene: TRBD1; abundance: few; CDR3aa: CAIHPQGAAGANVLTF; CDR3nt: TGTGCCATCCATCCGCAGGGGGCTGCGGGGGCCAACGTCCTGACTTTC
j_gene: TRBJ2-5; v_gene: TRBV25-1; d_gene: TRBD1; abundance: -; CDR3aa: CASSEGQGHRETQYF; CDR3nt: TGTGCCAGCAGTGAAGGACAGGGCCACCGAGAGACCCAGTACTTC
j_gene: TRBJ2-1; v_gene: TRBV6-5; d_gene: TRBD2; abundance: -; CDR3aa: CASSYPGLPYNEQFF; CDR3nt: TGTGCCAGCAGTTACCCGGGACTACCCTACAATGAGCAGTTCTTC
j_gene: TRBJ2-5; v_gene: TRBV30; d_gene: -; abundance: -; CDR3aa: CAWGDLSDQYQETQYF; CDR3nt: TGTGCCTGGGGAGATCTTAGCGACCAGTACCAAGAGACCCAGTACTTC
j_gene: TRBJ1-1; v_gene: TRBV9; d_gene: TRBD1; abundance: -; CDR3aa: CASNQGGTEAFF; CDR3nt: TGTGCCAGCAATCAGGGGGGCACTGAAGCTTTCTTT
j_gene: TRBJ2-1; v_gene: TRBV7-3; d_gene: -; abundance: -; CDR3aa: CASSLTRLPDNEQFF; CDR3nt: TGTGCCAGCAGCTTAACGCGACTACCTGACAATGAGCAGTTCTTC
j_gene: TRBJ2-5; v_gene: TRBV28; d_gene: TRBD2; abundance: -; CDR3aa: CASTPGGAQETQYF; CDR3nt: TGTGCCAGCACCCCCGGGGGGGCCCAAGAGACCCAGTACTTC
j_gene: TRBJ1-2; v_gene: TRBV7-2; d_gene: TRBD1; abundance: -; CDR3aa: CASSSVGTGGWVVGYTF; CDR3nt: TGTGCCAGCAGCTCTGTCGGGACAGGGGGATGGGTAGTTGGCTACACCTTC
j_gene: TRBJ2-2; v_gene: TRBV5-1; d_gene: -; abundance: few; CDR3aa: CASSWTANTGELFF; CDR3nt: TGCGCCAGCAGCTGGACAGCGAACACCGGGGAGCTGTTTTTT
j_gene: TRBJ2-5; v_gene: TRBV9; d_gene: TRBD2; abundance: few; CDR3aa: CASSVGLASQETQYF; CDR3nt: TGTGCCAGCAGCGTAGGACTAGCGAGCCAAGAGACCCAGTACTTC
j_gene: TRBJ2-2; v_gene: TRBV6-6; d_gene: -; abundance: -; CDR3aa: CASNGRQTGELFF; CDR3nt: TGTGCCAGCAATGGCAGACAAACCGGGGAGCTGTTTTTT
j_gene: TRBJ2-1; v_gene: TRBV10-3; d_gene: TRBD2; abundance: few; CDR3aa: CAISEGTSRNEQFF; CDR3nt: TGTGCCATCAGTGAGGGGACTAGCCGGAATGAGCAGTTCTTC
j_gene: TRBJ2-7; v_gene: TRBV15; d_gene: -; abundance: few; CDR3aa: CATSRGGGGMDEQYF; CDR3nt: TGTGCCACCAGCAGAGGTGGAGGGGGCATGGACGAGCAGTACTTC
j_gene: TRBJ1-2; v_gene: TRBV30; d_gene: -; abundance: -; CDR3aa: CAWSVRLVYTF; CDR3nt: TGTGCCTGGAGTGTACGGTTGGTCTACACCTTC
j_gene: TRBJ1-1; v_gene: TRBV7-2; d_gene: TRBD1; abundance: few; CDR3aa: CASSLTGVQNTEAFF; CDR3nt: TGTGCCAGCAGCCTAACAGGGGTTCAGAACACTGAAGCTTTCTTT
j_gene: TRBJ1-2; v_gene: TRBV7-9; d_gene: TRBD1; abundance: -; CDR3aa: CASTAQGPGTEGYTF; CDR3nt: TGTGCCAGCACCGCACAGGGGCCGGGTACAGAAGGCTACACCTTC
j_gene: TRBJ2-5; v_gene: TRBV29-1; d_gene: -; abundance: -; CDR3aa: CSVGPAIQETQYF; CDR3nt: TGCAGCGTTGGTCCTGCGATCCAAGAGACCCAGTACTTC
j_gene: TRBJ2-1; v_gene: TRBV11-3; d_gene: TRBD2; abundance: few; CDR3aa: CASSLDSFSSGSEQFF; CDR3nt: TGTGCCAGCAGCTTAGACTCTTTCTCTAGCGGGAGTGAGCAGTTCTTC
j_gene: TRBJ1-5; v_gene: TRBV7-2; d_gene: -; abundance: few; CDR3aa: CASSGAGVWQPQHF; CDR3nt: TGTGCCAGCAGCGGCGCGGGGGTTTGGCAGCCCCAGCATTTT